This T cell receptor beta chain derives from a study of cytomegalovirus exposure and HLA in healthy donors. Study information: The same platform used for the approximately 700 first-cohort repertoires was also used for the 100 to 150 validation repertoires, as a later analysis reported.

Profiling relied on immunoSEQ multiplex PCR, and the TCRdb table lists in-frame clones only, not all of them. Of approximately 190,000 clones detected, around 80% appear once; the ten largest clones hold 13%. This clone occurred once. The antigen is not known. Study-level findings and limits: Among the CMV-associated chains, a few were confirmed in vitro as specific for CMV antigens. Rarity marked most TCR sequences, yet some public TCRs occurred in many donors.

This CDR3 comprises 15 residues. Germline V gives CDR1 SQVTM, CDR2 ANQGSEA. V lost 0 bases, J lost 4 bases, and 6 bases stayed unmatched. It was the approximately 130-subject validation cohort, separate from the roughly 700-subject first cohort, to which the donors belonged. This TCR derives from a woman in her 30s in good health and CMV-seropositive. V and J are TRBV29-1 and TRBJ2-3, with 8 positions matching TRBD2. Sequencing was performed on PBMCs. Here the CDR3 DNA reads TGCAGCGTTGAAGATCCGGGACTAGTGTCAGATACGCAGTATTTT. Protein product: CSVEDPGLVSDTQYF.